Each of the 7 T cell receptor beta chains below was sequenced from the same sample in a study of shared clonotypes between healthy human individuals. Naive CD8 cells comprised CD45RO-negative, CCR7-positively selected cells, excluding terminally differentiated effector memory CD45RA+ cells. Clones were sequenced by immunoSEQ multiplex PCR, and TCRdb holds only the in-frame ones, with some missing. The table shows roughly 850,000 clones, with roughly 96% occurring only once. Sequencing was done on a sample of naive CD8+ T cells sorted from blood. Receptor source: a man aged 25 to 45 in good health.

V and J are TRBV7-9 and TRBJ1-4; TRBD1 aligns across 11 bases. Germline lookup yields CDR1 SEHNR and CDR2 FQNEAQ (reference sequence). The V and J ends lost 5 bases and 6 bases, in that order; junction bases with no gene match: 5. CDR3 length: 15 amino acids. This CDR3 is CASSTWDRGDEKLFF. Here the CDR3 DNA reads TGTGCCAGCAGCACCTGGGACAGGGGGGATGAAAAACTGTTTTTT.

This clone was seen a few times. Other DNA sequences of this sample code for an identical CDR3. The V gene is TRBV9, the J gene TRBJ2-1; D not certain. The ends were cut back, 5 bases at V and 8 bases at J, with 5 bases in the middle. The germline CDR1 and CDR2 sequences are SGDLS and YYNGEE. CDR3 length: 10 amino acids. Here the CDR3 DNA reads TGTGCCAGCAGTGGGGATGAGCAGTTCTTC. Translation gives CASSGDEQFF. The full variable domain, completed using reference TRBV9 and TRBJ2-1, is DSGVTQTPKHLITATGQRVTLRCSPRSGDLSVYWYQQSLDQGLQFLIQYYNGEERAKGNILERFSAQQFPDLHSELNLSSLELGDSALYFCASSGDEQFFGPGTRLTVL.

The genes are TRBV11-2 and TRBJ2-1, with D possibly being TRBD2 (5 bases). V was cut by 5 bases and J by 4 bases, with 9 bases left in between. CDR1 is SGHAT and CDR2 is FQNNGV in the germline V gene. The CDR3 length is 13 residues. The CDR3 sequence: CASSIRGYNEQFF. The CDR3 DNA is TGTGCCAGCAGCATTCGGGGTTACAATGAGCAGTTCTTC.

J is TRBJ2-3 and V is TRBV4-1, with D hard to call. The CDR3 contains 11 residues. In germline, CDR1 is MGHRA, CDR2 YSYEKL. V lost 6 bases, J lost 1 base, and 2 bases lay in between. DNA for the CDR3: TGCGCCAGCAGGCGCACAGATACGCAGTATTTT. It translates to CASRRTDTQYF.

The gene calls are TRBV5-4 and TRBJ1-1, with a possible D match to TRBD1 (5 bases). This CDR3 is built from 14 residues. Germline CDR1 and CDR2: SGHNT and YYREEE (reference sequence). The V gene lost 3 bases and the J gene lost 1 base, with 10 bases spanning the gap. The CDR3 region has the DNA TGTGCCAGCAGCTCGATGCAGGGGAACACTGAAGCTTTCTTT. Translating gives CASSSMQGNTEAFF.

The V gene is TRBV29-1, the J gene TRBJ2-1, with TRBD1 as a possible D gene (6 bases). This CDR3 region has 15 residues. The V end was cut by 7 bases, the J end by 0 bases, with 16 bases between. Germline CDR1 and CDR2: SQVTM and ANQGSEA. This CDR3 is CSAINQDSSYNEQFF. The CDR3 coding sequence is TGCAGCGCCATTAACCAGGACAGCTCCTACAATGAGCAGTTCTTC.

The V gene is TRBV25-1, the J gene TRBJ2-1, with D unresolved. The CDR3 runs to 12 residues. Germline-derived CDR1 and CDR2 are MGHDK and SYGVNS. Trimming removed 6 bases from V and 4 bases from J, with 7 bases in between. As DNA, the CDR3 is TGTGCCAGCAGCCCCCGGTACAATGAGCAGTTCTTC. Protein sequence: CASSPRYNEQFF. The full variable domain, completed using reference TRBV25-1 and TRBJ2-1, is EADIYQTPRYLVIGTGKKITLECSQTMGHDKMYWYQQDPGMELHLIHYSYGVNSTEKGDLSSESTVSRIRTEHFPLTLESARPSHTSQYLCASSPRYNEQFFGPGTRLTVL.